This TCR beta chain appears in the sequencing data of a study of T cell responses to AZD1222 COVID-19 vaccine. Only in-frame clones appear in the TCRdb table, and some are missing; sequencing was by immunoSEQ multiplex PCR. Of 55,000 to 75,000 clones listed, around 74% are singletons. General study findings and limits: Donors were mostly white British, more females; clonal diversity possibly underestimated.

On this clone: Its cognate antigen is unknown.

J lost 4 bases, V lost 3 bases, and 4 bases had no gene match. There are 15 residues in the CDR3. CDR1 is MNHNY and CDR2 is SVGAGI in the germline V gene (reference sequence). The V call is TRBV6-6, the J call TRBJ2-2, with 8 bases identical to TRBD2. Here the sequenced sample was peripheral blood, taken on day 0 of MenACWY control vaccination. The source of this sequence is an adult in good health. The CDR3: CASSYAGGVTGELFF. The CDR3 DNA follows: TGTGCCAGCAGTTATGCGGGAGGAGTCACCGGGGAGCTGTTTTTT.